Described below is a single TCR beta chain sequence and its context. The antigen it recognizes is unknown. No base qualities exist here, and no much larger clone lies one base off it. The data are from a study of blood T cell repertoires in COVID-19 (dated by TCRdb to about 2020). As for the study more broadly: Collaborator samples came from the United States, Italy and Spain and covered acute and convalescent phases of COVID-19. The prospective study material was composed of cDNA or gDNA derived from T cells, B-cell-depleted T cells, or PBMCs. The dataset comprised deeply sampled blood TCRbeta repertoires from subjects exposed to, actively infected with, or recovered from COVID-19. A freely available public database, intended as a resource for researchers studying the immune response to SARS-CoV-2, is where the repertoires were released. The samples were drawn from two sources: the first 160 participants of the ongoing ImmuneRACE study, and 1,254 subjects contributed by 6 global collaborators. The sample metadata nearly always contained a de-identified subject ID, COVID-19 status, age in years and sex. Where available, HLA class I and class II types were taken from metadata supplied by the sample provider and were not determined by assay-based typing. General findings and caveats noted by the study authors: How much clinical and demographic metadata was included differed by source and by participant, and the metadata was provided uncurated.

TCRbeta CDR3 regions were amplified from genomic DNA using the immunoSEQ Assay, a bias-controlled multiplex PCR. Per the source publication's procedure: Nucleated cell counts per sample were estimated from amplification of reference gene primers within the assay. To quantify the absolute abundance of each unique TCRbeta CDR3 rearrangement, sequence reads were collapsed and filtered. For each sample, productive Simpson clonality was calculated as the square root of Simpson's diversity index over productive rearrangements. Imported from immuneACCESS, the table was reduced by TCRdb to in-frame sequences with V and J called. These copies leave out some clones; in studies compared against another copy, an unresolved V gene accounts for under half, and the cause of the remainder is not known. The DNA gave D and trimming, while V, J and clone size come from that table. The table for this sample lists 99,000 or so clones; roughly 80% of them were counted only once. The ten largest clones take up 3% to 4% of the sample.

The collaborating institutions used their own protocols to collect whole blood in K2EDTA tubes. For TCRbeta analysis, collaborator samples were shipped as frozen whole blood, as isolated PBMCs, or as DNA extracted from either sample type. The CDR3, from cysteine to phenylalanine, totals 13 residues. Only the CDR3 region is kept as DNA, spanning 39 bases read in frame from base 1. A distance of 10 bases separates the germline ends of V and J, which lose 7 bases and 4 bases respectively. CDR1 SNHLY and CDR2 FYNNEI were looked up in the germline V gene. Source material: peripheral blood. The sequence was collected from a woman older than 75 with active or convalescent COVID-19. The chain couples TRBV2 to TRBJ2-2, with the D segment identity uncertain. The DNA reads as follows: TGTGCCAGCACCGTGAGAGGCACCGGGGAGCTGTTTTTT. This is translated as CASTVRGTGELFF.